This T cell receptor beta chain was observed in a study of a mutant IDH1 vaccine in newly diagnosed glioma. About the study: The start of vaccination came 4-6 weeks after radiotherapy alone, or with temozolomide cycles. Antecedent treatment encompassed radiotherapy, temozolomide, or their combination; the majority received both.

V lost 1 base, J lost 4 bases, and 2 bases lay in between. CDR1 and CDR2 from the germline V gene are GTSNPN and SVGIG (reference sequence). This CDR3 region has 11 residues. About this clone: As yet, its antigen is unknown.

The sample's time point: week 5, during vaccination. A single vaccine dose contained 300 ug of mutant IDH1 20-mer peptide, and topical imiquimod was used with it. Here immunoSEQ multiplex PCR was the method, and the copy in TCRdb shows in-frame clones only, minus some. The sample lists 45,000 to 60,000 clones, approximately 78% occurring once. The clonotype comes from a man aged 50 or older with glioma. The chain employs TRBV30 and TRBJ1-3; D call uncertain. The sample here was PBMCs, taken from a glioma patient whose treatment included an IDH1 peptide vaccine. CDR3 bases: TGTGCCTGGAGTGCGGGAAACACCATATATTTT. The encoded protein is CAWSAGNTIYF.